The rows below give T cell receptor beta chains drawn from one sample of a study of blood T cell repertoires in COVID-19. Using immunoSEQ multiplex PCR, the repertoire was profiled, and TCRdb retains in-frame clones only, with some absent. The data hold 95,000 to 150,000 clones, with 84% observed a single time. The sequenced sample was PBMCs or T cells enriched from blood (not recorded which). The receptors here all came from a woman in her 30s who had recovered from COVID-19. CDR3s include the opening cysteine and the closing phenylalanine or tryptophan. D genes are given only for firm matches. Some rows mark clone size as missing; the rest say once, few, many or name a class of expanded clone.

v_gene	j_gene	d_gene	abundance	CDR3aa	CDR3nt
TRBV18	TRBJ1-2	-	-	CASQRDSSSGYTF	TGTGCCAGCCAACGCGACTCGTCCTCGGGCTACACCTTC
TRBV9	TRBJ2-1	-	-	CASSPSRVGYNEQFF	TGTGCCAGCAGCCCATCCCGGGTGGGCTACAATGAGCAGTTCTTC
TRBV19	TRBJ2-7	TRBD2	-	CASSNDLAGYEQYF	TGTGCCAGTAGTAACGACTTAGCGGGTTACGAGCAGTACTTC
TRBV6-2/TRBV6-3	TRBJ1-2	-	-	CASSYRFQPVNRSGYTF	TGTGCCAGCAGTTACCGATTCCAACCGGTAAACCGCTCGGGCTACACCTTC
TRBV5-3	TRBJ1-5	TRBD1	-	CARRQPRDRVNQPQHF	TGTGCCAGAAGACAACCCCGGGACAGGGTCAATCAGCCCCAGCATTTT
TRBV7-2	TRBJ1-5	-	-	CASIGQLGPLYSNQPQHF	TGTGCCAGCATCGGACAGCTGGGACCCCTATATAGCAATCAGCCCCAGCATTTT
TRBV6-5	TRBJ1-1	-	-	CASRDPSGTEAFF	TGTGCCAGCCGCGACCCTTCGGGCACTGAAGCTTTCTTT
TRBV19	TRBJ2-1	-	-	CASSMGKWDRVIGTSENEQFF	TGTGCCAGTAGTATGGGGAAATGGGACAGGGTTATTGGGACTAGTGAAAATGAGCAGTTCTTC
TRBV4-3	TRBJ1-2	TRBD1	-	CASSQDSGTGDYGYTF	TGCGCCAGCAGCCAAGATTCGGGGACAGGGGACTATGGCTACACCTTC
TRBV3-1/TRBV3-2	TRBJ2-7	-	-	CASSVYGRVNEQYF	TGTGCCAGCAGCGTTTACGGGAGAGTCAACGAGCAGTACTTC
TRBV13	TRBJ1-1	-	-	CASSSGQLEAFF	TGTGCCAGCAGCTCCGGACAGCTTGAAGCTTTCTTT
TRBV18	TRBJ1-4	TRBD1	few	CASSPPFQGVNGELFF	TGTGCCAGCTCACCACCATTTCAGGGGGTCAATGGGGAACTGTTTTTT
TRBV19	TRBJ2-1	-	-	CASSIEGSRSYNEQFF	TGTGCCAGTAGTATAGAGGGCAGCCGCTCCTACAATGAGCAGTTCTTC
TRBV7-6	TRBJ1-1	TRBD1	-	CASSLVRGGRVNTEAFF	TGTGCCAGCAGCTTAGTCCGAGGGGGCCGGGTAAACACTGAAGCTTTCTTT
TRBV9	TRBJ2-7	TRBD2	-	CASSVGGGLAIHEQYF	TGTGCCAGCAGCGTCGGCGGGGGACTAGCTATTCACGAGCAGTACTTC
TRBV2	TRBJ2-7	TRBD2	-	CASSARGLAGVEQYF	TGTGCCAGCAGTGCACGGGGACTAGCGGGAGTTGAGCAGTACTTC
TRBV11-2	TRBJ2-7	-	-	CASSPTRKQYF	TGTGCCAGCAGCCCAACCAGAAAGCAGTACTTC
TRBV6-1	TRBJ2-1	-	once	CASSETSGSYNEQFF	TGTGCCAGCAGTGAAACCAGCGGCTCCTACAATGAGCAGTTCTTC
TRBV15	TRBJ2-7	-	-	CATSTGGNPYEQYF	TGTGCCACCAGCACCGGAGGGAATCCCTACGAGCAGTACTTC
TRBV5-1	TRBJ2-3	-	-	CASSSPGTYNTDTQYF	TGCGCCAGCAGCTCGCCCGGGACTTACAACACAGATACGCAGTATTTT
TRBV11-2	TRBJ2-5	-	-	CASSLFLEVAETQYF	TGTGCCAGCAGCTTATTCCTCGAGGTAGCGGAGACCCAGTACTTC
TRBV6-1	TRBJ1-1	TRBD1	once	CASSETDRDDVAFF	TGTGCCAGCAGTGAAACCGACAGGGATGATGTGGCTTTCTTT
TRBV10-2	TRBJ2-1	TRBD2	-	CASSGPAGRSSYNEQFF	TGCGCCAGCAGTGGACCCGCCGGGAGGAGCTCCTACAATGAGCAGTTCTTC
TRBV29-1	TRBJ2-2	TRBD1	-	CSVGDRGNTGELFF	TGCAGCGTAGGGGACAGGGGGAACACCGGGGAGCTGTTTTTT
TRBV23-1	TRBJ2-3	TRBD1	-	CASRPGQASTDTQYF	TGCGCCAGCAGACCCGGACAGGCTAGCACAGATACGCAGTATTTT
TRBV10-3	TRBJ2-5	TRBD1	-	CAINRDSQETQYF	TGTGCCATCAATAGGGACAGCCAAGAGACCCAGTACTTC
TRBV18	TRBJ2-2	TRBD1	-	CASSLPGQGLTGELFF	TGTGCCAGCTCACTACCGGGACAGGGTCTCACCGGGGAGCTGTTTTTT
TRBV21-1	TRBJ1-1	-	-	CASSKPLGGQGIWTEAFF	TGTGCCAGCAGCAAACCCCTCGGAGGACAGGGAATTTGGACTGAAGCTTTCTTT
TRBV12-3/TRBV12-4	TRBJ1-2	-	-	CASSLGPGFGYTF	TGTGCCAGCAGTTTAGGTCCCGGTTTTGGCTACACCTTC
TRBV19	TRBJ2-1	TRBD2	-	CASSTPPRGSGGEQFF	TGTGCCAGTAGTACCCCCCCCCGGGGTAGCGGGGGTGAGCAGTTCTTC
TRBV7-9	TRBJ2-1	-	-	CASSLHFTGNSYNEQFF	TGTGCCAGCAGCTTACACTTTACGGGGAACTCCTACAATGAGCAGTTCTTC
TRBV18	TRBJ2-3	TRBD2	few	CASSETSGTDTQYF	TGTGCCAGCTCAGAAACTAGCGGCACAGATACGCAGTATTTT
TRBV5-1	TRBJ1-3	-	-	CASSLDARGSSGNTIYF	TGCGCCAGCAGCTTGGATGCGCGGGGTTCCTCTGGAAACACCATATATTTT
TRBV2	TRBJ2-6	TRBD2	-	CASSGIGTSEFSGANVLTF	TGTGCCAGCAGTGGGATCGGGACTAGCGAATTCTCTGGGGCCAACGTCCTGACTTTC
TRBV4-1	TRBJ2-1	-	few	CASSPIVLGEQFF	TGCGCCAGCAGCCCCATAGTACTTGGTGAGCAGTTCTTC
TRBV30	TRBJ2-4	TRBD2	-	CAWTGKGLAGGDIQYF	TGTGCCTGGACAGGGAAGGGACTAGCGGGAGGGGACATTCAGTACTTC
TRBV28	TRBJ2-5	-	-	CASSSGHPDATQYF	TGTGCCAGCAGTTCGGGACACCCTGACGCGACCCAGTACTTC